The 14 T cell receptor beta chains reported below all come from one sample, sequenced in a study of OX40 agonist ivuxolimab in advanced cancers. Clones were read by immunoSEQ multiplex PCR, and TCRdb kept only the in-frame ones, dropping some. This table holds tens of thousands of clones, about 81% found once. The starting material was CD4+ or CD8+ T cells sorted from blood, obtained in a trial of the OX40 agonist ivuxolimab. These TCRs come from an adult with an advanced solid tumor such as melanoma, head and neck, liver or kidney cancer.

This chain joins TRBV19 and TRBJ2-3, with unresolved D. The CDR3 is made up of 15 amino acids. The ends were cut back, 5 bases at V and 2 bases at J, with 14 bases in the middle. The germline V gene has CDR1 LNHDA and CDR2 SQIVND (reference sequence). The CDR3 sequence: CASSFGPSSTDTQYF. The CDR3 DNA reads TGTGCCAGTAGTTTCGGGCCATCTTCCACAGATACGCAGTATTTT.

The chain has TRBV9 and TRBJ2-1; 9 bases align to TRBD2. This CDR3 is 16 amino acids long. The V gene end was trimmed by 0 bases and the J gene end by 8 bases; junction bases not matched to a gene: 9. Germline loops: CDR1 SGDLS, CDR2 YYNGEE. CDR3 sequence reads: CASSVEGGRARDEQFF. CDR3 sequence (DNA): TGTGCCAGCAGCGTAGAGGGCGGGAGGGCCAGGGATGAGCAGTTCTTC.

This sequence joins TRBV30 and TRBJ1-5, with TRBD1 as a possible D gene (5 bases). CDR3 length: 14 residues. V dropped 0 bases and J dropped 8 bases, with 14 bases sitting between them. Germline values: CDR1 GTSNPN, CDR2 SVGIG (reference sequence). This CDR3 is CAWSVSGGTEPQHF. CDR3 DNA sequence: TGTGCCTGGAGTGTATCGGGCGGGACGGAGCCCCAGCATTTT.

In its sample, this clone was seen once. This chain uses TRBV18 with TRBJ1-2, with D possibly matching TRBD1 (6 bases). The CDR3 totals 15 residues. From germline, CDR1 is KGHSH and CDR2 LQKENI. Deletions cut 6 bases from V and 3 bases from J, with 17 bases between. The CDR3 region has the DNA TGTGCCAGCTCCCAGGCAGGGGCGCTGGACTATGGCTACACCTTC. It codes for CASSQAGALDYGYTF.

The sample holds one count of this clone. The chain is built from TRBV5-1 and TRBJ2-7; 8 bases are shared with TRBD1. The CDR3 loop spans 14 amino acids. J gave up 5 bases and V 4 bases, and 8 bases lay outside the gene matches. Germline CDR1 is SGHRS and CDR2 is YFSETQ. CDR3 nucleotide sequence: TGCGCCAGCAGCGCCGGACAGGGAAATGACGAGCAGTACTTC. This encodes CASSAGQGNDEQYF.

The chain uses TRBV30 and TRBJ2-7; D tentatively fits TRBD1 or TRBD2 (5 bases each). The CDR3 is 12 amino acids. V gave up 3 bases and J gave up 0 bases, with 6 bases separating them. Looked up from germline, CDR1 is GTSNPN and CDR2 is SVGIG (reference sequence). CDR3: CAWRGVSYEQYF. The CDR3 DNA reads as TGTGCCTGGAGGGGGGTCTCCTACGAGCAGTACTTC. Full variable domain (remainder filled in from reference TRBV30 and TRBJ2-7): SQTIHQWPATLVQPVGSPLSLECTVEGTSNPNLYWYRQAAGRGLQLLFYSVGIGQISSEVPQNLSASRPQDRQFILSSKKLLLSDSGFYLCAWRGVSYEQYFGPGTRLTVT.

This chain connects TRBV6-5 to TRBJ1-2; tentatively, D is TRBD1 (5 bases). Trimming left V 4 bases short and J 6 bases short, with 12 bases between. This CDR3 has 13 residues. Per germline, CDR1 MNHEY and CDR2 SVGAGI. CDR3 in amino acids: CASSSAGYHGYTF. CDR3 DNA sequence: TGTGCCAGCAGTTCGGCAGGGTACCATGGCTACACCTTC.

The chain is built from TRBV5-4 and TRBJ1-2; the D gene is possibly TRBD1 (6 bases). This CDR3 has 15 amino acids. The germline V and J ends were trimmed by 0 bases and 4 bases, with 13 bases remaining between them. Germline V gene lookup returns CDR1 SGHNT and CDR2 YYREEE (reference sequence). The CDR3 region is CASSLGVGQVYGYTF. Written as DNA, the CDR3 is TGTGCCAGCAGCTTGGGGGTGGGACAAGTCTATGGCTACACCTTC. The full variable domain, completed using reference TRBV5-4 and TRBJ1-2, is ETGVTQSPTHLIKTRGQQVTLRCSSQSGHNTVSWYQQALGQGPQFIFQYYREEENGRGNFPPRFSGLQFPNYSSELNVNALELDDSALYLCASSLGVGQVYGYTFGSGTRLTVV.

This chain joins TRBV6-5 and TRBJ2-1, with TRBD1 as a possible D gene (5 bases). Germline V lookup: CDR1 MNHEY, CDR2 SVGAGI. The V and J ends lost 2 bases and 5 bases respectively, with 13 bases between them. The CDR3 spans 15 residues. CDR3 loop: CASSYGLTANNEQFF. In DNA form, the CDR3 reads TGTGCCAGCAGTTACGGTCTGACAGCCAACAATGAGCAGTTCTTC.

V is TRBV2 and J is TRBJ1-1, with D uncertain. There are 12 residues in the CDR3. The germline V gene encodes CDR1 SNHLY and CDR2 FYNNEI. The V gene lost 8 bases and the J gene lost 6 bases, with 13 bases spanning the gap. The CDR3 spells CASQREGAEAFF. CDR3 bases: TGTGCCAGCCAACGCGAGGGCGCTGAAGCTTTCTTT.

This clone has only one observation. This chain connects TRBV7-2 to TRBJ1-4, with 7 bases identical to TRBD1. Germline-derived CDR1 and CDR2 are SGHTA and FQGNSA. The CDR3 loop spans 15 amino acids. V lost 0 bases to trimming and J lost 7 bases; unmatched junction nucleotides: 5. Written as DNA, the CDR3 is TGTGCCAGCAGCTTAGCGACAGGGTTGGGTGAAAAACTGTTTTTT. Translation gives CASSLATGLGEKLFF.

The genes are TRBV9 and TRBJ1-1; D is unclear. V lost 0 bases to trimming and J lost 1 base, with 13 bases between them. CDR3 length: 16 residues. Germline CDR1 is SGDLS and CDR2 is YYNGEE. The CDR3 loop is CASSVGPSPGNTEAFF. CDR3 DNA sequence: TGTGCCAGCAGCGTAGGTCCCTCCCCCGGGAACACTGAAGCTTTCTTT.

The chain recombines TRBV5-1 with TRBJ1-1; D is possibly TRBD1 (6 bases). The CDR3 has 14 amino acids. Trimming cost V 6 bases and J 3 bases, with 15 bases left between them. Germline lookup yields CDR1 SGHRS and CDR2 YFSETQ. As DNA, the CDR3 is TGCGCCAGCATCCCCTCCCCAGGGGACACTGAAGCTTTCTTT. It is translated as CASIPSPGDTEAFF.

For this clone: Other DNA sequences in this specimen translate into the identical CDR3. The CDR3 loop reads CASSSRWGPVDQPQHF. CDR3 DNA: TGCGCCAGCAGCTCTAGATGGGGACCGGTGGATCAGCCCCAGCATTTT. The genes are TRBV4-3 and TRBJ1-5; weak D call: TRBD1 (5 bases). Germline V gene data show CDR1 as LGHNA and CDR2 as YSLEER. V lost 5 bases and J lost 5, with 19 bases in between. The CDR3 sequence is 16 residues long.